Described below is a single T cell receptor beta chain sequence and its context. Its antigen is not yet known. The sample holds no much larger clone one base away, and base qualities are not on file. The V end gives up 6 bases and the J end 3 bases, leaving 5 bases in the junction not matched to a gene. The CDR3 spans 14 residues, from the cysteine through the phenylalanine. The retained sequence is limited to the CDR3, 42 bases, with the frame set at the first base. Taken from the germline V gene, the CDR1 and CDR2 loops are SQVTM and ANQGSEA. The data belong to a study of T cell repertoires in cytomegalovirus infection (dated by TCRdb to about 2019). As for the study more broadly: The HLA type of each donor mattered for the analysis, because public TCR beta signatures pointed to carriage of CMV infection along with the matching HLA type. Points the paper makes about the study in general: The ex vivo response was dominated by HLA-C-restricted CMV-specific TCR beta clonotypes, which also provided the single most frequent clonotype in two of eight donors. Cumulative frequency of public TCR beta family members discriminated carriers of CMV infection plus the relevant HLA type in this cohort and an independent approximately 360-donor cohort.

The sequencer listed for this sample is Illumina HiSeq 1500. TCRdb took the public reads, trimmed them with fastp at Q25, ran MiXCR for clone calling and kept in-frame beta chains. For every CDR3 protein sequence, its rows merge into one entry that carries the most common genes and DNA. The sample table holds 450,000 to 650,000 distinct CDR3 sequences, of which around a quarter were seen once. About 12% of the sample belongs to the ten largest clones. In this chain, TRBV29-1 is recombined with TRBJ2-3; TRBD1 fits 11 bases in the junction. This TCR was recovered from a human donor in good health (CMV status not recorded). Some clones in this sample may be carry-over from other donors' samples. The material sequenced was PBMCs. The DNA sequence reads TGCAGCGTCGAGGGGACAGGGGGAACAGATACGCAGTATTTT. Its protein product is CSVEGTGGTDTQYF.